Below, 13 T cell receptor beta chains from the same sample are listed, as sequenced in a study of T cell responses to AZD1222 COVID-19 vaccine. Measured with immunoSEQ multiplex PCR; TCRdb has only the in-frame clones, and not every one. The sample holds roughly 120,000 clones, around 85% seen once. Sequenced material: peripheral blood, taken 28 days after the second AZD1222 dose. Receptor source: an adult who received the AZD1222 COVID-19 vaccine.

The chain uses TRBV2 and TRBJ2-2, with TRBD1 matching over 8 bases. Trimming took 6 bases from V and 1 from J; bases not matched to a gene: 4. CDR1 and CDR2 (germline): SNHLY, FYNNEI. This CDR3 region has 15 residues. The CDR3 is CASRWGTGNTGELFF. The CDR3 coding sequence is TGTGCCAGCAGGTGGGGGACAGGGAACACCGGGGAGCTGTTTTTT.

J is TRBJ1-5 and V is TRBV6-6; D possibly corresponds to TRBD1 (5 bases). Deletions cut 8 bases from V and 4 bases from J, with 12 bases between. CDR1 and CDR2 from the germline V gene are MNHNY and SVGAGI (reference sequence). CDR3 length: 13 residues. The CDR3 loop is CASGQSPNQPQHF. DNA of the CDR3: TGTGCCAGCGGACAATCCCCAAATCAGCCCCAGCATTTT.

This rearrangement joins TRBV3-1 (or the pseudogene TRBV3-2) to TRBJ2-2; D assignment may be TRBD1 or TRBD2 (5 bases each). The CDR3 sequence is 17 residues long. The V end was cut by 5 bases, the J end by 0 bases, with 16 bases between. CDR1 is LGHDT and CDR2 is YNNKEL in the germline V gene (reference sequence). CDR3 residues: CASSFPGTESNTGELFF. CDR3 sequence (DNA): TGTGCCAGCAGCTTCCCCGGGACGGAATCGAACACCGGGGAGCTGTTTTTT.

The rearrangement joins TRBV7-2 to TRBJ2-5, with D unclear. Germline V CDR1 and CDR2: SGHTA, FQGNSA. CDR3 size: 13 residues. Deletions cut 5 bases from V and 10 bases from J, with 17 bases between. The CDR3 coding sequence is TGTGCCAGCAGCGAGCCAAACACCCCCAACCAGTACTTC. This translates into CASSEPNTPNQYF.

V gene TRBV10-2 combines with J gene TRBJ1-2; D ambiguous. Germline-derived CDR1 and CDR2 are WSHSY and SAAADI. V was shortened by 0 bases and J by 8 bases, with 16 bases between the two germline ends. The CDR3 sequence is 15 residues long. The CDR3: CASSESLAPEGGYTF. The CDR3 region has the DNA TGCGCCAGCAGTGAGTCCTTGGCCCCCGAAGGGGGCTACACCTTC.

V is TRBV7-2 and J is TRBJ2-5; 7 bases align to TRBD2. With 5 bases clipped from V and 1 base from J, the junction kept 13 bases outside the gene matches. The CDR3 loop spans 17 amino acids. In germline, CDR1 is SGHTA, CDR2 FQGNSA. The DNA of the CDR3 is TGTGCCAGCAGCCCGTCTGGGCGGGGGACCTTCCAAGAGACCCAGTACTTC. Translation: CASSPSGRGTFQETQYF.

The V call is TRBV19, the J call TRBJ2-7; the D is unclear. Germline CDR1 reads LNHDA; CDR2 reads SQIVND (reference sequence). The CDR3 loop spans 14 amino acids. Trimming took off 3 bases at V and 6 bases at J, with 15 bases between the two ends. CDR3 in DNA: TGTGCCAGTAGTATGGCAGCGACGGCCTGCGAGCAGTACTTC. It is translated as CASSMAATACEQYF.

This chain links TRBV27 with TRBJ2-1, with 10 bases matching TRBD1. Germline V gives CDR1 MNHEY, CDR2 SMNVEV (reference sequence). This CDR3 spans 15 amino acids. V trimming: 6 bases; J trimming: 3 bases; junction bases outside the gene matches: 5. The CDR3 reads CASSRQGASYNEQFF. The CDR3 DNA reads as TGTGCCAGCAGCCGACAGGGGGCAAGCTACAATGAGCAGTTCTTC.

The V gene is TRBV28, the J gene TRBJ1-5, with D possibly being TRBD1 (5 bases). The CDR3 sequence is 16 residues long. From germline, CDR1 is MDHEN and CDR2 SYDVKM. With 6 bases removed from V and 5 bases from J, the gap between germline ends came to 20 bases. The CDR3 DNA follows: TGTGCCAGCAGGCCCCGGGACGGAAGCCCTTATCAGCCCCAGCATTTT. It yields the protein CASRPRDGSPYQPQHF.

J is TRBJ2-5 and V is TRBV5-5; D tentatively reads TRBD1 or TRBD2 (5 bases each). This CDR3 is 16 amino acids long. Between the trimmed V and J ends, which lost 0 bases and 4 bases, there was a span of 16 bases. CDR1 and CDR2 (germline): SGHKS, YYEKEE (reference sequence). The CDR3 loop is CASSLVFGPGGETQYF. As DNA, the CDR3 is TGTGCCAGCAGCTTGGTATTTGGGCCTGGGGGAGAGACCCAGTACTTC.

CDR3 loop: CASSLDRLAGGYNEQFF. The DNA for the CDR3 is TGTGCCAGCAGCCTAGACCGACTAGCGGGGGGGTACAATGAGCAGTTCTTC. The rearrangement links TRBV5-4 to TRBJ2-1, with 14 bases aligning to TRBD2. Germline trimming cut 4 bases from V and 4 bases from J; bases unmatched to any gene: 7. The CDR3 is 17 amino acids. The germline gives CDR1 SGHNT, CDR2 YYREEE (reference sequence).

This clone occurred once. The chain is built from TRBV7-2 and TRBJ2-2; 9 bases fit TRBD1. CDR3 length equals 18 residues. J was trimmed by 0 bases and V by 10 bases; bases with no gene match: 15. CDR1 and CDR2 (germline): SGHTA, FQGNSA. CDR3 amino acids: CATSWATGGPTNTGELFF. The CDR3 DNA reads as TGTGCCACCTCATGGGCGACAGGGGGTCCAACGAACACCGGGGAGCTGTTTTTT.

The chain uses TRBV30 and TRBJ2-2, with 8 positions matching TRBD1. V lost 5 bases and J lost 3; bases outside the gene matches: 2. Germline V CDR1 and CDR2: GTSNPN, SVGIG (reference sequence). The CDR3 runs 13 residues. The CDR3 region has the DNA TGTGCCTGGTCACAGGGGGACACCGGGGAGCTGTTTTTT. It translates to CAWSQGDTGELFF.